Each of the 14 T cell receptor beta chains below was sequenced from the same sample in a study of T cell clonality in common variable immunodeficiency. Generated by immunoSEQ multiplex PCR, the TCRdb table keeps only in-frame clones and is missing some. This sample carries tens of thousands of clones and no singletons, and 2.5% to 3% goes to the top ten. Sequencing was carried out using peripheral blood mononuclear cells. These receptors were collected from a person aged 18 to 69 in good health.

This clone has ten or more counts. From the germline J gene comes the end of the CDR3, since the read stops 3 residues before it. The chain uses TRBV7-1 and TRBJ2-6; 10 bases line up with TRBD2. TRBV7-1 is designated an ORF whose function remains uncertain. The CDR3 contains 21 residues. V was clipped by 3 bases and J by 2 bases; unmatched bases: 16. CDR3 DNA (partial): TGTGCCAGCAGCTCGCCATCACTCCTAGCGGGAGTTACTGCTGGGGCCAACGTC. Its translation is CASSSPSLLAGVTAGANV. The entire CDR3 is CASSSPSLLAGVTAGANVLTF.

Regarding this clone: The missing CDR3 end, 3 residues past where the read stops, is filled in from the germline J gene. The rearrangement uses TRBV11-1 and TRBJ2-1, with TRBD2 identical over 12 bases. The CDR3 consists of 14 residues. Germline V gene data show CDR1 as SGHAT and CDR2 as FQDESV (reference sequence). Trimming cost V 5 bases and J 9 bases; bases outside gene matches: 5. The covered CDR3 bases are TGTGCCAGCAGCCCGTCTAGCGGGAGGGGTGAG. As protein: CASSPSSGRGE. The full-length CDR3 reads as CASSPSSGRGEQFF.

This clone was picked up many times. Relative to the germline gene, one junction end is altered; a read error may explain this. The sequenced fragment ends 3 residues before the CDR3 boundary, so the rest is inferred from the germline J gene. The rearrangement links TRBV20-1 to TRBJ2-3; a weak D match, TRBD2 (6 bases). The germline V gene has CDR1 DFQATT and CDR2 SNEGSKA (reference sequence). The CDR3 extends over 14 amino acids. The CDR3 DNA, read in part, is TGCAGTACTAGAGATAGCGGCAGCACAGATACG. As protein: CSTRDSGSTDT. The entire CDR3 protein reads CSTRDSGSTDTQYF.

With regard to this clone: The read stops 3 residues short of the end of the CDR3; the missing end is completed from the germline J gene. The J gene is TRBJ1-2, the V gene TRBV19; 8 bases line up with TRBD1. The V gene's germline CDR1 is LNHDA and CDR2 SQIVND (reference sequence). This CDR3 is 15 amino acids long. The part of the CDR3 DNA that was read is TGTGCCAGTAGACCCCGGACAGGGATGAGCAACGAC. Its protein product is CASRPRTGMSND. The complete CDR3 protein is CASRPRTGMSNDYTF.

This clone showed up many times. Sequence at one end of the junction differs from germline and may be a read error. The read stops 3 residues short of the end of the CDR3; the missing end is completed from the germline J gene. The chain joins TRBV6-1 to TRBJ2-3, with a possible D match to TRBD2 (6 bases). Germline CDR1 MNHNS, CDR2 SASEGT. The CDR3 covers 17 residues. The CDR3: CASREGRTNPITDTQYF. The covered CDR3 bases are TGTGCCAGCAGGGAAGGACGGACTAATCCCATCACGGATACG.

Many counts were recorded for this clone. The missing CDR3 end, 3 residues past where the read stops, is filled in from the germline J gene. This sequence joins TRBV10-3 and TRBJ2-1, with TRBD2 as a possible D gene (5 bases). With 2 bases removed from V and 1 base from J, the gap between germline ends came to 12 bases. CDR3 length: 16 amino acids. Germline values: CDR1 ENHRY, CDR2 SYGVKD. Incomplete CDR3 DNA: TGTGCCATCAGTGAGCCGGCTCGGACTTCCTACAATGAG. Its protein is CAISEPARTSYNE. The full-length CDR3 reads as CAISEPARTSYNEQFF.

This clone was recorded many times. Sequencing ends 3 residues short of the CDR3 end; the germline J gene provides the rest. The gene calls are TRBV6-1 and TRBJ1-5; 7 positions match TRBD1. Germline CDR1 MNHNS, CDR2 SASEGT. V lost 1 base and J lost 7; bases outside the gene matches: 7. The CDR3 contains 15 residues. This CDR3 reads CASSEGVDRVQPQHF. The sequenced CDR3 bases are TGTGCCAGCAGTGAAGGTGTTGACAGGGTGCAGCCC.

The sample holds many counts of this clone. The read gets to within 3 residues of the CDR3 end, and the germline J gene fills in the rest. V and J are TRBV29-1 and TRBJ2-7; TRBD1 matches 7 bases. Germline values: CDR1 SQVTM, CDR2 ANQGSEA. Unmatched junction bases numbered 4, after V lost 7 bases and J lost 1 base. The CDR3 has 12 residues. This chain's CDR3 is CSAGDSSYEQYF. The covered CDR3 bases are TGCAGCGCCGGGGACAGTTCCTACGAG.

This clone was picked up many times. The read terminates 3 residues ahead of where the CDR3 ends, so the germline J gene completes it. The rearrangement links TRBV28 to TRBJ2-3, with D tentatively TRBD1 (6 bases). This CDR3 has 16 amino acids. Germline-derived CDR1 and CDR2 are MDHEN and SYDVKM. The CDR3 DNA, read in part, is TGTGCCAGCAAAGGGGGTAAGGGACCGCTACCCTACGCG. Translating gives CASKGGKGPLPYA. The whole CDR3 protein is CASKGGKGPLPYAQYF.

This clone has a count of ten or more. Read coverage stops 3 residues before the CDR3 terminus; the germline J gene supplies the remainder. The chain joins TRBV5-6 to TRBJ2-2; 10 bases fit TRBD2. Germline loops: CDR1 SGHDT, CDR2 YYEEEE. The CDR3 sequence is 14 residues long. With V trimmed by 7 bases and J by 7 bases, 7 bases remained unmatched. The CDR3 DNA, read in part, is TGTGCCAGCGGTGGACTAGCGGTCGGCGGGGAG. Translating gives CASGGLAVGGE. The entire CDR3 sequence reads CASGGLAVGGELFF.

This clone was seen repeatedly, ten times or more. Read data end 3 residues before the CDR3 end; the end is taken from the germline J gene. The chain recombines TRBV19 with TRBJ1-5, with D possibly matching TRBD1 (5 bases). V was shortened by 5 bases and J by 3 bases, with 17 bases between the two germline ends. CDR3 length equals 16 residues. Germline V gene sequence: CDR1 LNHDA, CDR2 SQIVND (reference sequence). The CDR3 protein is CASSFPGGGNNQPQHF. CDR3 DNA (partial): TGTGCCAGTAGTTTCCCCGGGGGGGGAAACAATCAGCCC.

This clone has at least ten counts. Read coverage stops 3 residues before the CDR3 terminus; the germline J gene supplies the remainder. The V gene is TRBV30, the J gene TRBJ2-2; D is perhaps TRBD1 (6 bases). The germline CDR1 and CDR2 sequences are GTSNPN and SVGIG (reference sequence). This CDR3 contains 13 residues. The CDR3 loop reads CALEHRVNEKLFF. Partial CDR3 DNA: TGTGCCCTGGAGCACAGGGTCAATGAAAAG.

In this sample, this clone turned up many times. The read halts 3 residues ahead of the CDR3 end, with the missing end drawn from the germline J gene. The V call is TRBV30, the J call TRBJ1-1; 7 bases are a match to TRBD1. Per germline, CDR1 GTSNPN and CDR2 SVGIG (reference sequence). The CDR3 is 12 amino acids. The CDR3 bases that were read are TGTGCCTGGAGTCGAGCCGGGACAGCA. This codes for CAWSRAGTA. In full, the CDR3 is CAWSRAGTAAFF.

This clone has a handful of counts. The CDR3 is cut off 3 residues early in the read; its end comes from the germline J gene. V is TRBV5-5 and J is TRBJ2-7, with D possibly TRBD1 on 5 matching bases. V lost 5 bases to trimming and J lost 5 bases, with 20 bases between them. Germline V gives CDR1 SGHKS, CDR2 YYEKEE (reference sequence). The CDR3 sequence is 15 residues long. The CDR3 is CASRKPGQGVDEQYF. Partial CDR3 DNA: TGTGCCAGCAGAAAGCCTGGGCAGGGTGTCGACGAG.